One and the same sample provided the 8 T cell receptor beta chains below, sequenced in a study of blood T cell repertoires in COVID-19. The repertoire was sequenced with immunoSEQ multiplex PCR; TCRdb's copy has only in-frame clones and lacks some. The profile shows some 240,000 clones, roughly 80% of them singletons. Sequences were obtained from PBMCs or T cells enriched from blood (not recorded which). The receptors originated from a man younger than 40 with acute COVID-19.

This rearrangement joins TRBV7-3 to TRBJ2-3; 7 bases fit TRBD2. CDR3 size: 13 residues. Germline V gene sequence: CDR1 SGHTA, CDR2 FQGTGA. V gave up 5 bases and J gave up 6 bases; unmatched junction bases: 5. CDR3 in DNA: TGTGCCAGCAGCCGTGGGGGGGACGATACGCAGTATTTT. This encodes CASSRGGDDTQYF.

The chain links TRBV5-6 to TRBJ2-1; TRBD2 aligns across 9 bases. The CDR3 is 18 residues long. The trim removed 6 bases at V and 3 bases at J, leaving 16 bases unmatched. Germline assignment: CDR1 SGHDT and CDR2 YYEEEE. In DNA form, the CDR3 reads TGTGCCAGCACTCTAGACCAACTTAGCGGGAGTTTCTACAATGAGCAGTTCTTC. It codes for CASTLDQLSGSFYNEQFF. Based on the CDR3 plus reference TRBV5-6 and TRBJ2-1, the full variable domain is DAGVTQSPTHLIKTRGQQVTLRCSPKSGHDTVSWYQQALGQGPQFIFQYYEEEERQRGNFPDRFSGHQFPNYSSELNVNALLLGDSALYLCASTLDQLSGSFYNEQFFGPGTRLTVL.

V is TRBV6-5 and J is TRBJ2-2, with TRBD1 identical over 8 bases. Germline CDR1 and CDR2: MNHEY and SVGAGI. The junction had 8 bases not matched to a gene; V was cut back by 5 bases and J by 6 bases. This CDR3 has 15 residues. CDR3 residues: CASSLLQGVPGELFF. The CDR3, as DNA: TGTGCCAGCAGTCTCTTACAGGGGGTACCCGGGGAGCTGTTTTTT.

The chain joins TRBV27 to TRBJ2-4; 7 bases agree with TRBD1. After removal of 5 bases from V and 0 bases from J, the junction contained 7 bases not matched to a gene. There are 16 residues in the CDR3. Germline CDR1 is MNHEY and CDR2 is SMNVEV (reference sequence). This chain's CDR3 is CASSTGTVLAKNIQYF. In nucleotides, the CDR3 is TGTGCCAGCAGTACGGGGACAGTCCTAGCCAAAAACATTCAGTACTTC.

This chain links TRBV29-1 with TRBJ1-1; 10 bases agree with TRBD1. CDR3 length: 14 residues. In germline, CDR1 is SQVTM, CDR2 ANQGSEA. Losses at the gene ends were 5 bases for V and 0 bases for J; bases not matched to a gene: 3. The CDR3, as DNA: TGCAGCGTTCCAGACAGGGGGCTGAACACTGAAGCTTTCTTT. Its translation: CSVPDRGLNTEAFF.

The chain links TRBV7-9 to TRBJ2-2, with TRBD1 identical over 8 bases. Losses at the gene ends were 5 bases for V and 5 bases for J; bases not matched to a gene: 7. CDR1 and CDR2 from the germline V gene are SEHNR and FQNEAQ (reference sequence). The CDR3 covers 15 residues. CDR3 nucleotide sequence: TGTGCCAGCAGCCTCAGGGGGCAGGGTACCGGGGAGCTGTTTTTT. Translation gives CASSLRGQGTGELFF. The full variable domain, rest sourced from reference TRBV7-9 and TRBJ2-2, is DTGVSQNPRHKITKRGQNVTFRCDPISEHNRLYWYRQTLGQGPEFLTYFQNEAQLEKSRLLSDRFSAERPKGSFSTLEIQRTEQGDSAMYLCASSLRGQGTGELFFGEGSRLTVL.

For the CDR3, the DNA is TGTGCCAGCAGTCCCTGGGGACAGGGGGCCGGTCAGCCCCAGCATTTT. Protein product: CASSPWGQGAGQPQHF. The chain is built from TRBV27 and TRBJ1-5; 12 nucleotides line up with TRBD1. Germline trimming cut 5 bases from V and 6 bases from J; bases unmatched to any gene: 8. This CDR3 spans 16 amino acids. Germline values: CDR1 MNHEY, CDR2 SMNVEV (reference sequence).

The chain joins TRBV4-1 to TRBJ1-3; D perhaps matches TRBD1 (5 bases). V lost 0 bases to trimming and J lost 5 bases, with 17 bases between them. Germline V gene lookup returns CDR1 MGHRA and CDR2 YSYEKL. The CDR3 sequence is 17 residues long. The CDR3 reads CASSQDGAPGVRNTIYF. CDR3 nucleotide sequence: TGCGCCAGCAGCCAAGACGGGGCCCCGGGGGTACGAAACACCATATATTTT.